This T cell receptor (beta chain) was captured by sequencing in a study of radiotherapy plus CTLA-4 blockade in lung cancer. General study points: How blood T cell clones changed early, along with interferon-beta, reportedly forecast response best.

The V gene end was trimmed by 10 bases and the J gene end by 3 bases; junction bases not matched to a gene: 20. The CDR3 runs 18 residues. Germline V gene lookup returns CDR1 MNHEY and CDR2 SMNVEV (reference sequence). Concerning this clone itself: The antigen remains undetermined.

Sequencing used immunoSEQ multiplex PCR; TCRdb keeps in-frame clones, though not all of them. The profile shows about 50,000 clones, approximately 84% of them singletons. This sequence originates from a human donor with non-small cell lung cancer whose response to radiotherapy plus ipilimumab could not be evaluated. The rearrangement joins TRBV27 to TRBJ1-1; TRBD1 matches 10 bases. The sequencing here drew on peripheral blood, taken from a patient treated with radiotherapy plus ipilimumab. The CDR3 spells CANIGATGGAELDTEAFF. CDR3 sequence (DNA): TGTGCCAACATCGGGGCGACAGGGGGCGCAGAGTTGGACACTGAAGCTTTCTTT.